This T cell receptor (beta chain) appears in the sequencing data of a study of T cells in Graves' hyperthyroidism and ophthalmopathy. Absence of ophthalmopathy progression within 18 months defined stable Graves' hyperthyroidism. Study findings and constraints: In simple terms, a model built on 13 V-J features told ophthalmopathy apart from stable hyperthyroidism. Model predictions of ophthalmopathy came a median approximately 6 months before onset. In the blood, most expanded thyroid clonotypes above 0.001 appeared as well.

Amplified TCR beta CDR3 regions derived from RNA transcripts. The HTBI primer set served for first-round RT-PCR of the TCR CDR3. MiXCR, run by TCRdb on the multiplex PCR reads, gives a single entry per CDR3 protein. The sample has roughly 710,000 distinct CDR3 sequences, approximately 40% seen once. Worth noting for this clonotype: The antigen remains undetermined.

V shed 4 bases and J shed 7 bases, with 11 bases lying between them. The CDR3 contains 12 residues. Germline loops: CDR1 LNHDA, CDR2 SQIVND (reference sequence). This chain joins TRBV19 and TRBJ2-7; a weak D match, TRBD1 (5 bases). Input material: blood. This TCR derives from a woman aged 40 to 50 with Graves' hyperthyroidism. The DNA for the CDR3 is TGTGCCAGTAGTAACCCCCAGGGAGAGCAGTACTTC. Translating it yields CASSNPQGEQYF.